The clone carrying this T cell receptor beta chain has just a few counts. The antigen is unknown. A multiplex PCR was run with 60 Vbeta primers and 13 Jbeta primers. Sequencing was performed with immunoSEQ multiplex PCR; in TCRdb, only in-frame clones are kept and a portion is missing. The sample yields 170,000 or so clones, roughly 80% seen once. The ends were cut back, 5 bases at V and 3 bases at J, with 4 bases in the middle. The CDR3 runs 12 residues. Germline lookup yields CDR1 MDHEN and CDR2 SYDVKM. This specimen comes from a study of cytomegalovirus exposure and HLA in healthy donors. Study-wide results and limits: The analysis excluded some indistinguishable V segments, including TRBV6-2 and TRBV6-3.

The sequence came from a man aged 50 or older in good health and CMV-seronegative. The genes are TRBV28 and TRBJ1-4; D is unclear. The sequenced material came from PBMCs. Here the CDR3 DNA reads TGTGCCAGCAGTAGCTCTAATGAAAAACTGTTTTTT. It codes for CASSSSNEKLFF.